This is a list of T cell receptor beta chains from one sample in a study of T-cell reconstitution after alpha-beta-depleted transplantation in children. TCRdb reanalysed the PCR reads using MiXCR and keeps one entry per CDR3 protein. The sample lists about 420,000 distinct CDR3 sequences; 11% were seen once. The sequencing used PBMCs from the stem cell graft donor, collected from the stem cell graft. Source of these receptors: a human donor who donated a stem cell graft to a child with acute myeloid leukemia. Each CDR3 is given with its conserved first and last residue. Each record gives: J gene, clone size, V gene, D gene, CDR3 DNA, CDR3 protein. D genes are given only for firm matches. Where a row states a size, it is once, few, many or the class of an expanded clone; other rows omit it.

J gene: TRBJ2-4; clone size: many; V gene: TRBV11-2; D gene: TRBD1; CDR3 DNA: TGTGCCAGCAGCCCGGACAGGGGACTAGCCAAAAACATTCAGTACTTC; CDR3 protein: CASSPDRGLAKNIQYF
J gene: TRBJ2-3; clone size: NA; V gene: TRBV4-1; D gene: TRBD1; CDR3 DNA: TGCGCCAGCAGCCACGTCAGGGACAGGGACACAGATACGCAGTATTTT; CDR3 protein: CASSHVRDRDTDTQYF
J gene: TRBJ2-3; clone size: NA; V gene: TRBV9; D gene: NA; CDR3 DNA: TGTGCCAGCAGCCCCGGGGGACCCTCCACAGATACGCAGTATTTT; CDR3 protein: CASSPGGPSTDTQYF
J gene: TRBJ2-5; clone size: few; V gene: TRBV7-2; D gene: TRBD2; CDR3 DNA: TGTGCCACCACTCTAGCGGGGCCCCAAGAGACCCAGTACTTC; CDR3 protein: CATTLAGPQETQYF
J gene: TRBJ2-7; clone size: few; V gene: TRBV20-1; D gene: NA; CDR3 DNA: TGCAGTGGGTCTTTCCTGAGAGGGTACGAGCAGTACTTC; CDR3 protein: CSGSFLRGYEQYF
J gene: TRBJ1-2; clone size: NA; V gene: TRBV29-1; D gene: TRBD1; CDR3 DNA: TGCAGCGTTGAAACCGGGACAGGGCTTAACTATGGCTACACCTTC; CDR3 protein: CSVETGTGLNYGYTF
J gene: TRBJ2-1; clone size: NA; V gene: TRBV20-1; D gene: TRBD2; CDR3 DNA: TGCAGTGCAAGACTAGCGGGAGGAGGTACTGAGCAGTTCTTC; CDR3 protein: CSARLAGGGTEQFF
J gene: TRBJ2-7; clone size: NA; V gene: TRBV4-3; D gene: TRBD2; CDR3 DNA: TGCGCCAGCAGCCAAGTTGGCGGGGGCTCCTACGAGCAGTACTTC; CDR3 protein: CASSQVGGGSYEQYF
J gene: TRBJ2-1; clone size: NA; V gene: TRBV4-1; D gene: TRBD2; CDR3 DNA: TGCGCCAGCAGCCACCAGACTAGCGGCTACAATGAGCAGTTCTTC; CDR3 protein: CASSHQTSGYNEQFF
J gene: TRBJ2-7; clone size: few; V gene: TRBV6-2/TRBV6-3; D gene: TRBD2; CDR3 DNA: TGTGCCAGCAGGCCACGTCTAGCGGGAATATCCTACGAGCAGTACTTC; CDR3 protein: CASRPRLAGISYEQYF
J gene: TRBJ2-7; clone size: few; V gene: TRBV5-6; D gene: NA; CDR3 DNA: TGTGCCAGCAGCTTGGAGGGCGGGATCGCTACCTATGAGCAGTACTTC; CDR3 protein: CASSLEGGIATYEQYF
J gene: TRBJ1-1; clone size: many; V gene: TRBV5-1; D gene: TRBD1; CDR3 DNA: TGCGCCAGCACCCCAGGGGGCCGGGAGAACACTGAAGCTTTCTTT; CDR3 protein: CASTPGGRENTEAFF
J gene: TRBJ2-2; clone size: few; V gene: TRBV15; D gene: NA; CDR3 DNA: TGTGCCACCAGCAGCGGGGGATCGAACACCGGGGAGCTGTTTTTT; CDR3 protein: CATSSGGSNTGELFF
J gene: TRBJ2-5; clone size: many; V gene: TRBV2; D gene: NA; CDR3 DNA: TGTGCCAGCAGCGGGACCCGAGAGACCCAGTACTTC; CDR3 protein: CASSGTRETQYF
J gene: TRBJ2-7; clone size: NA; V gene: TRBV4-1; D gene: TRBD2; CDR3 DNA: TGCGCCAGCAGCCAAGTGGCGGGAGTGGTTGAGCAGTACTTC; CDR3 protein: CASSQVAGVVEQYF
J gene: TRBJ2-7; clone size: few; V gene: TRBV18; D gene: TRBD1; CDR3 DNA: TGTGCCAGCTCACGGGGGACAGGGGACGAGCAGTACTTC; CDR3 protein: CASSRGTGDEQYF
J gene: TRBJ1-1; clone size: NA; V gene: TRBV4-1; D gene: TRBD1; CDR3 DNA: TGCGCCAGCAGCCAGACGACAGGGACGAACACTGAAGCTTTCTTT; CDR3 protein: CASSQTTGTNTEAFF
J gene: TRBJ2-1; clone size: NA; V gene: TRBV20-1; D gene: NA; CDR3 DNA: TGCAGTGCTAGGGGAGCCTTACAGGAGCAGTTCTTC; CDR3 protein: CSARGALQEQFF
J gene: TRBJ1-1; clone size: few; V gene: TRBV29-1; D gene: NA; CDR3 DNA: TGCAGCGTTGATAGGGAAGGCGGCACTGAAGCTTTCTTT; CDR3 protein: CSVDREGGTEAFF
J gene: TRBJ2-1; clone size: few; V gene: TRBV3-1; D gene: TRBD1; CDR3 DNA: TGTGCCAGCAGCCAAGGGGGACAGGGAAGCGGCAATGAGCAGTTCTTC; CDR3 protein: CASSQGGQGSGNEQFF
J gene: TRBJ2-1; clone size: few; V gene: TRBV3-1; D gene: NA; CDR3 DNA: TGTGCCAGCAGCCAATTTGGTGACAATGAGCAGTTCTTC; CDR3 protein: CASSQFGDNEQFF
J gene: TRBJ2-1; clone size: many; V gene: TRBV5-1; D gene: NA; CDR3 DNA: TGCGCCAGCAGCGACTTACAGGGTAGCAATGAGCAGTTCTTC; CDR3 protein: CASSDLQGSNEQFF
J gene: TRBJ2-1; clone size: NA; V gene: TRBV30; D gene: NA; CDR3 DNA: TGTGCCTGGAGTGAAGGGAGCGAGCAGTTCTTC; CDR3 protein: CAWSEGSEQFF
J gene: TRBJ1-5; clone size: few; V gene: TRBV12-3/TRBV12-4; D gene: NA; CDR3 DNA: TGTGCCAGCAGTTTCCCCCCTACAGGGATTGGGGGCAATCAGCCCCAGCATTTT; CDR3 protein: CASSFPPTGIGGNQPQHF
J gene: TRBJ2-1; clone size: NA; V gene: TRBV20-1; D gene: TRBD1; CDR3 DNA: TGCAGTGCTAGAGGTCCCACAGGGGGCAGAGACCCATATGAGCAGTTCTTC; CDR3 protein: CSARGPTGGRDPYEQFF
J gene: TRBJ1-1; clone size: few; V gene: TRBV5-1; D gene: NA; CDR3 DNA: TGCGCCAGCAGCTTGGATCGGGGGATGAACACTGAAGCTTTCTTT; CDR3 protein: CASSLDRGMNTEAFF
J gene: TRBJ2-7; clone size: many; V gene: TRBV28; D gene: TRBD2; CDR3 DNA: TGTGCCAGCAGCGGAGGGACTAGCGGACCCTACGAGCAGTACTTC; CDR3 protein: CASSGGTSGPYEQYF
J gene: TRBJ2-7; clone size: NA; V gene: TRBV6-2/TRBV6-3; D gene: TRBD2; CDR3 DNA: TGTGCCAGCAGTTACTTGCTAGCGGGAAAGATCTACGAGCAGTACTTC; CDR3 protein: CASSYLLAGKIYEQYF
J gene: TRBJ2-7; clone size: many; V gene: TRBV6-2/TRBV6-3; D gene: NA; CDR3 DNA: TGTGCCAGCAGTTGGGGCTCCTACGAGCAGTACTTC; CDR3 protein: CASSWGSYEQYF
J gene: TRBJ2-4; clone size: few; V gene: TRBV6-1; D gene: TRBD2; CDR3 DNA: TGTGCCAGCAGCGAGCGGGGGGGCTTTGACATTCAGTACTTC; CDR3 protein: CASSERGGFDIQYF
J gene: TRBJ1-1; clone size: many; V gene: TRBV2; D gene: TRBD1; CDR3 DNA: TGTGCCAGCAGTGAGGGGGGGACAGGGGGGAGGAACACTGAAGCTTTCTTT; CDR3 protein: CASSEGGTGGRNTEAFF
J gene: TRBJ1-5; clone size: few; V gene: TRBV3-1; D gene: TRBD1; CDR3 DNA: TGTGCCAGCAGCCAACAGGGGGCCAGCAATCAGCCCCAGCATTTT; CDR3 protein: CASSQQGASNQPQHF
J gene: TRBJ2-7; clone size: NA; V gene: TRBV29-1; D gene: NA; CDR3 DNA: TGCAGCGTTGACCTAGCCTTCGACGAGCAGTACTTC; CDR3 protein: CSVDLAFDEQYF
J gene: TRBJ2-1; clone size: NA; V gene: TRBV7-6; D gene: TRBD1; CDR3 DNA: TGTGCCAGCAGCGTGACAGGGATTGAGCAGTTCTTC; CDR3 protein: CASSVTGIEQFF
J gene: TRBJ2-7; clone size: few; V gene: TRBV27; D gene: NA; CDR3 DNA: TGTGCCAGCAGTTTAGGATCAGGGGAGACCTACGAGCAGTACTTC; CDR3 protein: CASSLGSGETYEQYF
J gene: TRBJ2-7; clone size: few; V gene: TRBV4-1; D gene: TRBD2; CDR3 DNA: TGCGCCAGCAGCCAAGCACTTCTAGCGGGAGTTTCGGACGAGCAGTACTTC; CDR3 protein: CASSQALLAGVSDEQYF
J gene: TRBJ2-3; clone size: many; V gene: TRBV5-6; D gene: TRBD2; CDR3 DNA: TGTGCCAGCAGCTTTCGGGGGGTTGGCACAGATACGCAGTATTTT; CDR3 protein: CASSFRGVGTDTQYF
J gene: TRBJ2-7; clone size: few; V gene: TRBV5-1; D gene: NA; CDR3 DNA: TGCGCCAGCAGCTTCGGGGGAATGAATTACGAGCAGTACTTC; CDR3 protein: CASSFGGMNYEQYF
J gene: TRBJ1-1; clone size: few; V gene: TRBV7-2; D gene: TRBD1; CDR3 DNA: TGTGCCAGCAGCCATGAGAGAGACAGGGTGGGTGAAGCTTTCTTT; CDR3 protein: CASSHERDRVGEAFF
J gene: TRBJ2-3; clone size: NA; V gene: TRBV6-1; D gene: NA; CDR3 DNA: TGTGCCAGCAGTGATAGCTTAGGGCGGGATACGCAGTATTTT; CDR3 protein: CASSDSLGRDTQYF
J gene: TRBJ2-2; clone size: few; V gene: TRBV10-3; D gene: TRBD1; CDR3 DNA: TGTGCCACTCGGAGACGGACCGGGACAGGCATTAACACCGGGGAGCTGTTTTTT; CDR3 protein: CATRRRTGTGINTGELFF
J gene: TRBJ2-6; clone size: few; V gene: TRBV12-3/TRBV12-4; D gene: NA; CDR3 DNA: TGTGCCAGCAGTTCGTGGGATCCTGGGGCCAACGTCCTGACTTTC; CDR3 protein: CASSSWDPGANVLTF
J gene: TRBJ1-2; clone size: NA; V gene: TRBV5-6; D gene: NA; CDR3 DNA: TGTGCCAGCAGCACCCGGACGCGGACTAACTATGGCTACACCTTC; CDR3 protein: CASSTRTRTNYGYTF
J gene: TRBJ2-2; clone size: many; V gene: TRBV10-3; D gene: TRBD1; CDR3 DNA: TGTGCCATCAGACAGGGGTCTAACACCGGGGAGCTGTTTTTT; CDR3 protein: CAIRQGSNTGELFF
J gene: TRBJ1-1; clone size: NA; V gene: TRBV29-1; D gene: TRBD1; CDR3 DNA: TGCAGCACCAGCAGGGGGGGGGACACTGAAGCTTTCTTT; CDR3 protein: CSTSRGGDTEAFF
J gene: TRBJ2-2; clone size: few; V gene: TRBV11-2; D gene: TRBD2; CDR3 DNA: TGTGCCAGCAAACGGACTAGCGGGGCCGGGGAGCTGTTTTTT; CDR3 protein: CASKRTSGAGELFF
J gene: TRBJ2-1; clone size: NA; V gene: TRBV4-1; D gene: TRBD1; CDR3 DNA: TGCGCCAGCAGCCATCCCGGACAGGGGGGCTCCTACAATGAGCAGTTCTTC; CDR3 protein: CASSHPGQGGSYNEQFF
J gene: TRBJ2-3; clone size: few; V gene: TRBV29-1; D gene: TRBD2; CDR3 DNA: TGCAGCGTTGAATGGTCTAGCGGGCACAGCACAGATACGCAGTATTTT; CDR3 protein: CSVEWSSGHSTDTQYF
J gene: TRBJ2-1; clone size: NA; V gene: TRBV24-1; D gene: NA; CDR3 DNA: TGTGCCACCAGTGATTCAGGACGGAGTTCCTACAATGAGCAGTTCTTC; CDR3 protein: CATSDSGRSSYNEQFF
J gene: TRBJ2-7; clone size: few; V gene: TRBV20-1; D gene: NA; CDR3 DNA: TGCAGTGCTAGTTCACAGTACGAGCAGTACTTC; CDR3 protein: CSASSQYEQYF
J gene: TRBJ2-7; clone size: few; V gene: TRBV6-1; D gene: TRBD2; CDR3 DNA: TGTGCCAGCAGTGAACTTAGCGGGAGGGGGTACGAGCAGTACTTC; CDR3 protein: CASSELSGRGYEQYF
J gene: TRBJ2-7; clone size: few; V gene: TRBV20-1; D gene: TRBD1; CDR3 DNA: TGCAGCGCCCCGACAGGGGGCTCCTACGAGCAGTACTTC; CDR3 protein: CSAPTGGSYEQYF
J gene: TRBJ2-1; clone size: many; V gene: TRBV20-1; D gene: TRBD2; CDR3 DNA: TGCAGTGCTAGAGATGTGGCTAGCGGCTACAATGAGCAGTTCTTC; CDR3 protein: CSARDVASGYNEQFF
J gene: TRBJ1-1; clone size: NA; V gene: TRBV9; D gene: TRBD1; CDR3 DNA: TGTGCCAGCAGCCCAATAGACAGGGGCACTGAAGCTTTCTTT; CDR3 protein: CASSPIDRGTEAFF